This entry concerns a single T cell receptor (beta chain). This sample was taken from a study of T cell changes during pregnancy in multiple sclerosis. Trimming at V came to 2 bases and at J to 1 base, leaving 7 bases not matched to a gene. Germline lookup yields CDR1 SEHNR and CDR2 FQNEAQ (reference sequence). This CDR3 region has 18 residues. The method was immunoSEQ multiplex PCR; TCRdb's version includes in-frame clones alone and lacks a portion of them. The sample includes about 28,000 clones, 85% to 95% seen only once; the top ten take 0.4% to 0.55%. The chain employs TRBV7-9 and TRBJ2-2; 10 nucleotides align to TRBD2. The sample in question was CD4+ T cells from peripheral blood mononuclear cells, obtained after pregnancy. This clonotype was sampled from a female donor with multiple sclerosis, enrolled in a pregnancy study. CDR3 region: CASSLRALAGVNTGELFF. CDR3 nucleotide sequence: TGTGCCAGCAGCTTACGAGCGCTAGCGGGGGTGAACACCGGGGAGCTGTTTTTT. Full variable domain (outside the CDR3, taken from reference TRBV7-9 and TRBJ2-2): DTGVSQNPRHKITKRGQNVTFRCDPISEHNRLYWYRQTLGQGPEFLTYFQNEAQLEKSRLLSDRFSAERPKGSFSTLEIQRTEQGDSAMYLCASSLRALAGVNTGELFFGEGSRLTVL.